This T cell receptor (beta chain) was retrieved from a study of cytomegalovirus exposure and HLA in healthy donors. In germline, CDR1 is MDHEN, CDR2 SYDVKM. Trimming shortened V by 7 bases and J by 6 bases, and 21 bases separated the two germline ends. CDR3 length: 16 amino acids. Notes on the study in general: Certain indistinguishable V segments, among them TRBV6-2 and TRBV6-3, were excluded.

About this clone itself: The antigen is not known.

Vbeta (60) and Jbeta (13) primers were used in the PCR. Assay used: immunoSEQ multiplex PCR; TCRdb lists only in-frame clones, some missing. The sample records 150,000 to 200,000 clones, 75% to 85% being singletons. V is TRBV28 and J is TRBJ1-4, with TRBD1 as a possible D gene (5 bases). Sequencing used PBMCs. This TCR was recovered from a woman aged 45-59 years in good health and CMV-seronegative. The CDR3: CASTGAGKSVDEKLFF. The CDR3 nucleotides read TGTGCCAGCACGGGCGCAGGGAAGTCGGTGGATGAAAAACTGTTTTTT.